These 11 T cell receptor beta chains share one sample of origin, sequenced in a study of blood T cell repertoires in COVID-19. Only in-frame clones appear in the TCRdb table, and some are missing; sequencing was by immunoSEQ multiplex PCR. The sample records around 450,000 clones, 70% to 90% being singletons. The sequencing sample was made of PBMCs or T cells enriched from blood (not recorded which). These receptors originate from a woman under 30 with acute COVID-19.

The V gene is TRBV5-1, the J gene TRBJ2-1; 12 nucleotides line up with TRBD1. V trimming: 4 bases; J trimming: 10 bases; junction bases outside the gene matches: 9. The V gene's germline CDR1 is SGHRS and CDR2 YFSETQ. The CDR3 sequence is 15 residues long. CDR3 protein: CASSNRDRGRGEQFF. In DNA, the CDR3 is TGCGCCAGCAGCAACCGGGACAGGGGGCGAGGAGAGCAGTTCTTC.

The V gene is TRBV4-3, the J gene TRBJ1-4; tentative D call: TRBD1 (6 bases). V dropped 0 bases and J dropped 13 bases, with 15 bases sitting between them. The CDR3 runs 14 residues. Germline V gene data show CDR1 as LGHNA and CDR2 as YSLEER. The CDR3 region is CASSQDRQAHRLFF. The CDR3 DNA is TGCGCCAGCAGCCAAGACCGACAGGCCCACCGACTGTTTTTT.

The chain employs TRBV7-9 and TRBJ1-5; 7 bases line up with TRBD1. Germline CDR1 SEHNR, CDR2 FQNEAQ (reference sequence). This CDR3 comprises 15 residues. The ends lost 1 base at V and 3 bases at J; junction bases unmatched: 3. The CDR3 sequence is CASSLGDRVNQPQHF. The CDR3 nucleotides are TGTGCCAGCAGCTTAGGAGACAGGGTCAATCAGCCCCAGCATTTT.

The chain links TRBV4-1 to TRBJ2-1, with 11 bases matching TRBD2. The CDR3 is made up of 17 amino acids. In germline, CDR1 is MGHRA, CDR2 YSYEKL. Trimming removed 4 bases from V and 4 bases from J; junction bases left unmatched: 9. The CDR3 nucleotides are TGCGCCAGCAGCCCGCTAGGGACTAGCGGCGTTTACAATGAGCAGTTCTTC. Residues: CASSPLGTSGVYNEQFF.

The CDR3 DNA follows: TGTGCCAGCAGCTTAGCGTCTAGCGGGAGGGTTCTAACCTACGAGCAGTACTTC. Its translation: CASSLASSGRVLTYEQYF. The chain recombines TRBV7-9 with TRBJ2-7; 12 nucleotides line up with TRBD2. The CDR3 runs to 18 residues. The germline gives CDR1 SEHNR, CDR2 FQNEAQ (reference sequence). The V gene end was trimmed by 0 bases and the J gene end by 2 bases; junction bases not matched to a gene: 8.

The count of this clone is one. The V and J genes are TRBV14 and TRBJ2-7; the match to TRBD2 covers 13 bases. Trimming cost V 4 bases and J 4 bases; bases outside gene matches: 4. This CDR3 is built from 15 residues. The germline gives CDR1 SGHDN, CDR2 FVKESK. The DNA for the CDR3 is TGTGCCAGCAGCCCAGGGACTAGCGGGAATTACGAGCAGTACTTC. Protein sequence: CASSPGTSGNYEQYF.

The V and J genes are TRBV3-1 (or the pseudogene TRBV3-2) and TRBJ1-3; D is uncertain. The CDR3 contains 12 residues. Per germline, CDR1 LGHDT and CDR2 YNNKEL (reference sequence). V lost 4 bases and J lost 1, with 2 bases in between. The CDR3 DNA reads TGTGCCAGCAGCCCGTCTGGAAACACCATATATTTT. This encodes CASSPSGNTIYF.

The chain combines TRBV12-5 with TRBJ1-2; D possibly corresponds to TRBD1 (5 bases). The V gene lost 0 bases and the J gene lost 6 bases, with 17 bases spanning the gap. The CDR3 loop spans 16 amino acids. Per the germline V gene, CDR1 is LGHNT and CDR2 is FRNRAP. In DNA form, the CDR3 reads TGTGCTAGTGGTTTGGTAGGGACCCGGAGGGGTGATGGCTACACCTTC. It codes for CASGLVGTRRGDGYTF.

The chain links TRBV5-5 to TRBJ1-5, with unresolved D. Trimming pared 0 bases from V and 5 bases from J, leaving 6 bases between. In germline, CDR1 is SGHKS, CDR2 YYEKEE (reference sequence). The CDR3 is 13 residues long. The CDR3 spells CASSLDLDQPQHF. For the CDR3, the DNA is TGTGCCAGCAGCTTGGACTTAGATCAGCCCCAGCATTTT.

The chain uses TRBV7-2 and TRBJ2-5; 14 bases are shared with TRBD2. The V gene end was trimmed by 1 base and the J gene end by 4 bases; junction bases not matched to a gene: 8. The germline V gene has CDR1 SGHTA and CDR2 FQGNSA. CDR3 length: 18 residues. DNA of the CDR3: TGTGCCAGCAGCTTAGGTCAGGGACTAGCGGGAGTACTAGAGACCCAGTACTTC. Protein product: CASSLGQGLAGVLETQYF. Together with reference TRBV7-2 and TRBJ2-5, the CDR3 gives the full variable domain: GAGVSQSPSNKVTEKGKDVELRCDPISGHTALYWYRQSLGQGLEFLIYFQGNSAPDKSGLPSDRFSAERTGGSVSTLTIQRTQQEDSAVYLCASSLGQGLAGVLETQYFGPGTRLLVL.

This clone has a single count. At the DNA level, this CDR3 is encoded by other sequences in the same sample as well. This rearrangement joins TRBV5-4 to TRBJ1-4; no reliable D call. The CDR3 runs to 13 residues. V lost 0 bases to trimming and J lost 5 bases, with 5 bases between them. Germline assignment: CDR1 SGHNT and CDR2 YYREEE (reference sequence). The CDR3: CASSLAGNEKLFF. As DNA, the CDR3 is TGTGCCAGCAGCTTGGCAGGAAATGAAAAACTGTTTTTT.